The clone carrying this TCR beta chain was observed at least ten times. Its target is unknown. The data were taken from a study of early T cells in non-severe SARS-CoV-2 infection. Study in general: It was bulk RNA from unsorted whole blood that was sequenced, and the chains were unpaired.

V was pared by 4 bases and J by 8 bases, with 15 bases between. This CDR3 is 13 amino acids long. The V gene's germline CDR1 is SGDLS and CDR2 YYNGEE. General study points: Comparison of clonotypes with VDJdb favored anti-spike CD8 responses while missing private and CD4 specificities.

Individual cDNA molecules received unique molecular identifiers during library preparation. MiXCR, run by TCRdb on the 5' RACE reads, gives a single entry per CDR3 protein. This table holds fewer than 40,000 distinct CDR3 sequences, 5% to 5.5% found once. Sequencing input: whole blood. This TCR was sampled from an adult who was a healthcare worker with PCR-confirmed SARS-CoV-2 infection or an uninfected control (not recorded which). The chain carries TRBV9 and TRBJ1-1; D not certain. CDR3 nucleotide sequence: TGTGCCAGCAGCCCAGTGACATGGGGAGAAGCTTTCTTT. This sequence encodes CASSPVTWGEAFF.